The TCR beta chain described here comes from a study of memory CD4+ T cells and cytomegalovirus serostatus. The sort gate was single viable CD3+CD4+CD8-CD45RO+ cells for memory CD4+ T cells. TCRdb's copy holds only in-frame clones and misses some; the assay was immunoSEQ multiplex PCR. Here the sample spans about 52,000 clones, around 82% being singletons. This CDR3 has 14 amino acids. Trimming took 6 bases from V and 3 from J; bases not matched to a gene: 5. The germline gives CDR1 MNHNS, CDR2 SASEGT. The chain is built from TRBV6-1 and TRBJ1-3; 7 nucleotides agree with TRBD1. The source of this sequence is an adult in good health and CMV-seronegative. Sequenced material: memory CD4+ T cells from blood. The CDR3 sequence: CASSRDSLGNTIYF. CDR3 nucleotides: TGTGCCAGCAGCAGGGACAGCCTTGGAAACACCATATATTTT.